A single sample is the source of the 21 T cell receptor beta chains below, sequenced in a study of radiation and T cells in renal cell carcinoma. Documented time point: blood 2 weeks post-SBRT. Treatment specified: 15 Gy SBRT to primary tumor, nephrectomy 4 weeks later. Produced via immunoSEQ multiplex PCR; TCRdb's table is partial and in-frame only. The table has some 150,000 clones, roughly 89% seen once. The source material was blood, sampled from a patient whose treatment included radiotherapy and nephrectomy. All receptors come from a woman between 45 and 65 years old with renal cell carcinoma.

V and J are TRBV7-9 and TRBJ2-3; D perhaps matches TRBD1 (6 bases). Between the trimmed V and J ends, which lost 3 bases and 2 bases, there was a span of 12 bases. Germline V gene sequence: CDR1 SEHNR, CDR2 FQNEAQ (reference sequence). The CDR3 has 15 residues. CDR3 sequence: CASSFGQPYTDTQYF. CDR3 sequence (DNA): TGTGCCAGCAGCTTCGGACAGCCATACACAGATACGCAGTATTTT.

V and J are TRBV2 and TRBJ1-1; D remains unclear. V lost 6 bases and J lost 7, with 15 bases in between. Germline loops: CDR1 SNHLY, CDR2 FYNNEI. This CDR3 comprises 13 residues. The CDR3: CASRLFGSFEAFF. The DNA for the CDR3 is TGTGCCAGCAGGTTGTTCGGGTCCTTTGAAGCTTTCTTT. The full variable domain, its missing parts supplied by reference TRBV2 and TRBJ1-1, is EPEVTQTPSHQVTQMGQEVILRCVPISNHLYFYWYRQILGQKVEFLVSFYNNEISEKSEIFDDQFSVERPDGSNFTLKIRSTKLEDSAMYFCASRLFGSFEAFFGQGTRLTVV.

V and J are TRBV6-5 and TRBJ1-2; D call uncertain. The germline V and J ends were trimmed by 0 bases and 2 bases, with 13 bases remaining between them. Germline lookup yields CDR1 MNHEY and CDR2 SVGAGI. The CDR3 is 16 residues long. The DNA of the CDR3 is TGTGCCAGCAGTTACTCGCCTTTCCAGCCCAACTATGGCTACACCTTC. It specifies CASSYSPFQPNYGYTF.

The chain combines TRBV9 with TRBJ2-3; possible D gene TRBD2, 5 bases. Trimming pared 3 bases from V and 3 bases from J, leaving 20 bases between. This CDR3 is 17 amino acids long. Germline V gives CDR1 SGDLS, CDR2 YYNGEE. The CDR3 loop reads CASSAPPRGRGTDTQYF. DNA for the CDR3: TGTGCCAGCAGCGCCCCCCCTAGAGGTAGAGGGACAGATACGCAGTATTTT. Based on the CDR3 plus reference TRBV9 and TRBJ2-3, the full variable domain is DSGVTQTPKHLITATGQRVTLRCSPRSGDLSVYWYQQSLDQGLQFLIQYYNGEERAKGNILERFSAQQFPDLHSELNLSSLELGDSALYFCASSAPPRGRGTDTQYFGPGTRLTVL.

This chain joins TRBV7-9 and TRBJ1-1, with D uncertain. From germline, CDR1 is SEHNR and CDR2 FQNEAQ (reference sequence). The germline V and J ends were trimmed by 2 bases and 4 bases, with 14 bases remaining between them. The CDR3 is 15 residues long. CDR3 sequence reads: CASSLSPGVGTEAFF. DNA of the CDR3: TGTGCCAGCAGCTTATCGCCGGGCGTTGGCACTGAAGCTTTCTTT.

V and J are TRBV2 and TRBJ2-1; 9 bases match TRBD1. V trimming: 7 bases; J trimming: 8 bases; junction bases outside the gene matches: 9. Germline assignment: CDR1 SNHLY and CDR2 FYNNEI. The CDR3 spans 14 residues. DNA of the CDR3: TGTGCCAGCAATCCGGGACAGGGTATAGATGAGCAGTTCTTC. Its translation: CASNPGQGIDEQFF.

The gene calls are TRBV7-8 and TRBJ2-1; 7 bases line up with TRBD2. The length of the CDR3 is 15 residues. With 4 bases clipped from V and 5 bases from J, the junction kept 8 bases outside the gene matches. CDR1 is SGHVS, CDR2 FQNEAQ, per germline. CDR3 residues: CASSSWGGNDNEQFF. The CDR3 region has the DNA TGTGCCAGCAGCTCGTGGGGAGGGAACGACAATGAGCAGTTCTTC.

The chain joins TRBV6-6 to TRBJ1-3; D is ambiguous. Germline assignment: CDR1 MNHNY and CDR2 SVGAGI (reference sequence). The V end lost 2 bases, the J end lost 9 bases, and 5 bases lay between the germline ends. The CDR3 consists of 11 residues. In DNA form, the CDR3 reads TGTGCCAGCAGTTACCGGGGCACCATATATTTT. Its protein is CASSYRGTIYF.

The chain carries TRBV5-6 and TRBJ1-2, with 7 positions matching TRBD1. Germline V lookup: CDR1 SGHDT, CDR2 YYEEEE. J lost 4 bases, V lost 0 bases, and 9 bases had no gene match. The CDR3 has 16 amino acids. Written as DNA, the CDR3 is TGTGCCAGCAGCTTGGCCGATCAGGGGGTTCGCTATGGCTACACCTTC. It yields the protein CASSLADQGVRYGYTF.

This chain uses TRBV5-6 with TRBJ1-4; 7 bases agree with TRBD1. The germline CDR1 and CDR2 sequences are SGHDT and YYEEEE. This CDR3 contains 15 residues. V dropped 0 bases and J dropped 8; count of bases not matched to a gene: 7. The DNA of the CDR3 is TGTGCCAGCAGCTTGGCTGACAGGGTAGGAGAAAAACTGTTTTTT. Protein: CASSLADRVGEKLFF.

The V call is TRBV9, the J call TRBJ2-2; TRBD2 matches 7 bases. J was trimmed by 2 bases and V by 0 bases; bases with no gene match: 4. This CDR3 is 16 amino acids long. The germline V gene encodes CDR1 SGDLS and CDR2 YYNGEE. DNA of the CDR3: TGTGCCAGCAGCGTAGCTGGGGGACTAAACACCGGGGAGCTGTTTTTT. This gives the protein CASSVAGGLNTGELFF.

The chain uses TRBV4-2 and TRBJ2-3; no definite D call. The V end was cut by 0 bases, the J end by 6 bases, with 10 bases between. This CDR3 region has 14 residues. From germline, CDR1 is LGHNA and CDR2 YNFKEQ. The CDR3 reads CASSQDLYRDTQYF. CDR3 DNA sequence: TGTGCCAGCAGCCAAGATTTGTACCGGGATACGCAGTATTTT.

V gene TRBV6-5 combines with J gene TRBJ1-6; no firm D call. Germline V gene data show CDR1 as MNHEY and CDR2 as SVGAGI. V dropped 4 bases and J dropped 7 bases, with 17 bases sitting between them. The CDR3 sequence is 16 residues long. The CDR3 bases are TGTGCCAGCAGTTTCGGACGGACGCTTAGGAATTCACCCCTCCACTTT. The encoded protein is CASSFGRTLRNSPLHF.

V gene TRBV2 combines with J gene TRBJ2-1, with D uncertain. V shed 1 base and J shed 13 bases, with 11 bases lying between them. Per germline, CDR1 SNHLY and CDR2 FYNNEI. CDR3 length: 12 amino acids. In DNA, the CDR3 is TGTGCCAGCAGTGAAGGAGCAGGAGTACAGTTCTTC. Protein sequence: CASSEGAGVQFF. Variable domain in full (rest from reference TRBV2 and TRBJ2-1): EPEVTQTPSHQVTQMGQEVILRCVPISNHLYFYWYRQILGQKVEFLVSFYNNEISEKSEIFDDQFSVERPDGSNFTLKIRSTKLEDSAMYFCASSEGAGVQFFGPGTRLTVL.

The chain couples TRBV10-2 to TRBJ1-4; possible D gene TRBD1, 5 bases. The CDR3 sequence is 14 residues long. The germline V and J ends were trimmed by 6 bases and 8 bases, with 16 bases remaining between them. Germline V lookup: CDR1 WSHSY, CDR2 SAAADI. The DNA of the CDR3 is TGCGCCAGCAGGGCTTCGGGGGAAGCCGAAAAACTGTTTTTT. Translating gives CASRASGEAEKLFF.

The chain joins TRBV6-5 to TRBJ2-2; D remains ambiguous. The CDR3 is 14 amino acids. The V end was cut by 0 bases, the J end by 3 bases, with 5 bases between. Germline CDR1 and CDR2: MNHEY and SVGAGI. The CDR3 DNA reads TGTGCCAGCAGTTACTCCTGGGACACCGGGGAGCTGTTTTTT. This sequence encodes CASSYSWDTGELFF.

This rearrangement joins TRBV12-5 to TRBJ2-5, with 10 bases aligning to TRBD2. The germline V gene has CDR1 LGHNT and CDR2 FRNRAP. The CDR3 consists of 13 residues. The chain's CDR3 is CAASGGASETQYF. CDR3 coding DNA: TGTGCCGCAAGCGGGGGGGCCTCAGAGACCCAGTACTTC. Variable domain in full (rest from reference TRBV12-5 and TRBJ2-5): DARVTQTPRHKVTEMGQEVTMRCQPILGHNTVFWYRQTMMQGLELLAYFRNRAPLDDSGMPKDRFSAEMPDATLATLKIQPSEPRDSAVYFCAASGGASETQYFGPGTRLLVL.

This chain uses TRBV30 with TRBJ1-5; D might be TRBD1 (6 bases). The V gene's germline CDR1 is GTSNPN and CDR2 SVGIG (reference sequence). V was pared by 3 bases and J by 5 bases, with 14 bases between. This CDR3 region has 14 residues. CDR3 sequence reads: CAWSTLGGYQPQHF. In DNA form, the CDR3 reads TGTGCCTGGAGCACACTAGGGGGATATCAGCCCCAGCATTTT.

The chain employs TRBV4-3 and TRBJ1-3, with D hard to call. The CDR3 is made up of 16 amino acids. Trimming stripped 4 bases from V and 1 base from J, with 14 bases between. Germline assignment: CDR1 LGHNA and CDR2 YSLEER. CDR3 nucleotide sequence: TGCGCCAGCAGCCCCCAAGGAGGAGGATCTGGAAACACCATATATTTT. Protein product: CASSPQGGGSGNTIYF.

The chain has TRBV7-9 and TRBJ1-4; D is perhaps TRBD1 (6 bases). Germline loops: CDR1 SEHNR, CDR2 FQNEAQ (reference sequence). CDR3 length: 18 residues. Trimming removed 3 bases at V and 4 bases at J, with 21 bases between. The CDR3 region is CASSFLGGRGGINEKLFF. CDR3 coding DNA: TGTGCCAGCAGCTTCCTAGGAGGTAGGGGGGGTATTAATGAAAAACTGTTTTTT. The whole variable domain, remainder taken from reference TRBV7-9 and TRBJ1-4, is DTGVSQNPRHKITKRGQNVTFRCDPISEHNRLYWYRQTLGQGPEFLTYFQNEAQLEKSRLLSDRFSAERPKGSFSTLEIQRTEQGDSAMYLCASSFLGGRGGINEKLFFGSGTQLSVL.

The chain has TRBV5-1 and TRBJ2-1; TRBD1 agrees at 12 bases. The CDR3 consists of 15 residues. Germline assignment: CDR1 SGHRS and CDR2 YFSETQ. With V trimmed by 3 bases and J by 5 bases, 3 bases remained unmatched. As DNA, the CDR3 is TGCGCCAGCAGCTGGGGACAGGGGGCCGACAATGAGCAGTTCTTC. This translates into CASSWGQGADNEQFF.